These T cell receptor delta chains were read from a single sample in a study of gamma-delta T cells after stem cell transplantation. TCRdb reprocessed the RT-PCR reads using CATT. The sample comprises about 11,000 delta-chain clones, 38% of which are singletons, and roughly 2.8% rests with the top ten. Sequenced: gamma-delta T cells. These TCRs come from a human donor. It is not recorded whose cells these are; they may come from a transplant donor. The CDR3 runs from the conserved cysteine through the conserved F or W. A D gene is named only where the DNA matches it firmly. Only part of the rows carry a size: once, few, many, or a class if the clone is expanded.

j_call v_call clone_size d_call cdr3_nt cdr3_aa
TRDJ2 TRDV1 few NA TGTGCTCTTGGGGATCTACCCCCCGCAGGCACAGCACAACTCTTCTTT CALGDLPPAGTAQLFF
TRDJ1 TRDV2 NA NA TGTGCCTGGAAGATCGGCCTTCCTACGTTGGAGGGATACTGGGGGATCAGGCGTCCATACACCGATAAACTCATCTTT CAWKIGLPTLEGYWGIRRPYTDKLIF
TRDJ2 TRDV3 NA NA TGTGCCTGCAGCCGCCCCAAAGAAGGGATAAAAGCAAAACTCTTCTTT CACSRPKEGIKAKLFF
TRDJ1 TRDV1 NA NA TGTGCTCTTGAGGAGCTTCCTAGTCTCTGGGGGGATAAACTCATCTTT CALEELPSLWGDKLIF
TRDJ3 TRDV2 NA TRDD3 TGTGCCTGTGACACTGGGGGATACCACTCCTGGTACACCCGACAGATGTTTTTC CACDTGGYHSWYTRQMFF
TRDJ4 TRDV1 few TRDD3 TGTGCTCTTGGGGACCCCCAAAAATTCCTAGGGGGATACCCGGCCAGACCCCTGATCTTT CALGDPQKFLGGYPARPLIF
TRDJ1 TRDV1 few TRDD3 TGTGCTCTTGGGGAACTCCCTCTTTGTGGTTCTGGGGGATACGGGGCCGATAAACTCATCTTT CALGELPLCGSGGYGADKLIF
TRDJ1 TRDV1 NA TRDD3 TGTGCTCTTGGGGAAATAGACTTATGGGGGATACTGGGGGCTTACACCGATAAACTCATCTTT CALGEIDLWGILGAYTDKLIF
TRDJ3 TRDV2 NA NA TGTGCTTGTGACACGGGGGTATTCTCCTGGGACACCCGACAGATGTTTTTC CACDTGVFSWDTRQMFF
TRDJ3 TRDV2 NA NA TGTGCCTGTGACACCGTCCTGGAGGTTTTGGACACCCGACATATGTTTTTC CACDTVLEVLDTRHMFF
TRDJ1 TRDV1 NA TRDD2 TGTGCTCTTGGGGAACCCCTTCCTACGATAATCGGATACAAGACCGATAAACTCATCTTT CALGEPLPTIIGYKTDKLIF
TRDJ3 TRDV1 few NA TGTGCTCTTGGGGTCCTACGTACCCCTGGAAGCTGGGACACCCGACAGATGTTTTTC CALGVLRTPGSWDTRQMFF
TRDJ1 TRDV1 medium-sized TRDD3 TGTGCTCTTGGGGAAACCTTCCCTTGGGGGATCGACACCGATAAACTCATCTTT CALGETFPWGIDTDKLIF
TRDJ2 TRDV1 NA TRDD3 TGTGCTCTTGGGGGAATTTCCTACTCGAATAGCCTACTGGGGGATGCCCCGACAGCACAACTCTTCTTT CALGGISYSNSLLGDAPTAQLFF
TRDJ1 TRDV1 few TRDD2 TGTGCTCTTGGGAAGGGCCTTCCTTATATGTACACCGATAAACTCATCTTT CALGKGLPYMYTDKLIF
TRDJ1 TRDV3 few NA TGTGCCTTTAAGGCTCCTACAGAGAAGTACTGGGGTAAACGCACCGATAAACTCATCTTT CAFKAPTEKYWGKRTDKLIF
TRDJ1 TRDV3 NA TRDD3 TGTGCCTTTCCTGTGAGGGCTAGTGTCTGGGGGATATCAGACACCGATAAACTCATCTTT CAFPVRASVWGISDTDKLIF
TRDJ1 TRDV2 medium-sized TRDD3 TGTGCCTGTGACACTCGGGACTGGGGGATACACGCGTACACCGATAAACTCATCTTT CACDTRDWGIHAYTDKLIF
TRDJ1 TRDV2 medium-sized TRDD3 TGTGCCTGTGACACTGGCCTTCTCCTTACTGGGGGATTGTTCACCGATAAACTCATCTTT CACDTGLLLTGGLFTDKLIF
TRDJ1 TRDV1 NA NA TGTGCTCTTGGGGAACTTCTCTCATTCCGGCCGTACTGGACTCTACCAGGAGGATGGTTGACCGATAAACTCATCTTT CALGELLSFRPYWTLPGGWLTDKLIF
TRDJ1 TRAV29/DV5 NA TRDD3 TGTGCCGCAAGAGATCTTCGAGGTCAATTTGGGGGATACGCTCAAACCGATAAACTCATCTTT CAARDLRGQFGGYAQTDKLIF
TRDJ1 TRDV3 NA NA TGTGCCTTTAGACCCTGGGGCTCGTACACCGATAAACTCATCTTT CAFRPWGSYTDKLIF
TRDJ1 TRDV1 few TRDD2 TGTGCTCTTGGGGATGTCTTCCTAGGCTGCGGGTCATCAGGCTACACCGATAAACTCATCTTT CALGDVFLGCGSSGYTDKLIF
TRDJ3 TRDV2 few TRDD3 TGTGCCTGTGACACCTCGTACTGGGGGACGCTGAAAGGCTCCTGGGACACCCGACAGATGTTTTTC CACDTSYWGTLKGSWDTRQMFF
TRDJ3 TRDV2 few TRDD3 TGTGCCTGTGACACTGGGGGAGACCACTCCTGGGACACCCGACAGATGTTTTTC CACDTGGDHSWDTRQMFF
TRDJ1 TRDV1 NA NA TGTGCTCTTGGGGGCCCCCTTCTTGCTTCCTACGACTGGGGGAGAGGCCCGGGCACCGATAAACTCATCTTT CALGGPLLASYDWGRGPGTDKLIF
TRDJ1 TRDV3 NA NA TGTGCCTTCCTGACGGACTACACCGATAAACTCATCTTT CAFLTDYTDKLIF
TRDJ1 TRDV3 NA TRDD3 TGTGCCTCCCACCCGTCCTGTTTACTGGGGGATACGGAGACCGATAAACTCATCTTT CASHPSCLLGDTETDKLIF
TRDJ1 TRDV3 NA NA TGTGCCTTCCCGTTGGGGGGCCGCCTTTACACCGATAAACTCATCTTT CAFPLGGRLYTDKLIF
TRDJ1 TRDV1 NA NA TGTGCTCTTGGGGAGAACTTGATGGTGTCCTTACCTCCTACTGGTACCGATAAACTCATCTTT CALGENLMVSLPPTGTDKLIF
TRDJ1 TRDV3 NA NA TGTGCCGTTGACTTCCCTTTCTGCAGGTACACCGATAAACTCATCTTT CAVDFPFCRYTDKLIF
TRDJ1 TRDV3 medium-sized TRDD3 TGTGCCTTTAGCCGGGGGATACGAGTTTTTGAGGCCGATAAACTCATCTTT CAFSRGIRVFEADKLIF
TRDJ1 TRDV2 NA TRDD3 TGTGCCTGTGACACGATGACTTACTGGGGGATAAAAGATAAACTCATCTTT CACDTMTYWGIKDKLIF
TRDJ1 TRAV29/DV5 few NA TGTGCAGCAAGGACCTCCCTACTAAATCACACCGATAAACTCATCTTT CAARTSLLNHTDKLIF
TRDJ1 TRDV1 few TRDD3 TGTGCTCTTGGGGAAAAGGGGGATACATCTTACACCGATAAACTCATCTTT CALGEKGDTSYTDKLIF
TRDJ1 TRDV1 once TRDD3 TGTGCTGTTGGGGAATCGTCCCGGTCGTTACTGGGGACTACCTACACCGATAAACTCATCTTT CAVGESSRSLLGTTYTDKLIF
TRDJ1 TRDV1 NA NA TGTGCTCTTGGGGAACCCCTCACCCGCCCGTACACCGATAAACTCATCTTT CALGEPLTRPYTDKLIF
TRDJ1 TRDV2 NA TRDD3 TGTGCCTCCCGGGGTTCCTACGCTATCTGGGGGATACCATACACCGATAAACTCATCTTT CASRGSYAIWGIPYTDKLIF
TRDJ3 TRDV2 NA TRDD3 TGTGCCTGTGATTTATTCCTGGGGGACTCCTGGGACACCCTACAGATGTTTTTC CACDLFLGDSWDTLQMFF
TRDJ3 TRDV2 medium-sized TRDD3 TGTGCCTGTGACCCTACTATGAAATGGGGGATACGTGGGTCCTGGGACACCCGACAGATGTTTTTC CACDPTMKWGIRGSWDTRQMFF
TRDJ1 TRDV1 few TRDD3 TGTGCTCTTGGGGAAACGGTCGGCCTAGGTTCTGGGGGATACGGGGGCGATAAACTCATCTTT CALGETVGLGSGGYGGDKLIF
TRDJ1 TRDV3 NA NA TGTGCCTGTGGCGGGAAAACGTCCTACTTGGGGACCGATAAACTCATCTTT CACGGKTSYLGTDKLIF
TRDJ1 TRDV1 few TRDD3 TGTGCTCTTGGGGAAAAGTCTTATCGACGCTTTTCTACTGGGGGATACGGATGGCCCGATAAACTCATCTTT CALGEKSYRRFSTGGYGWPDKLIF
TRDJ1 TRDV3 NA NA TGTGCCTCCCAAGGCCGTCCTAGGGCTAGGGGAAAACTCATCTTT CASQGRPRARGKLIF
TRDJ1 TRDV3 few NA TGTGCCTGTAGACTCGGACACGAGTACACCGATAAACTCATCTTT CACRLGHEYTDKLIF
TRDJ3 TRDV2 NA TRDD3 TGTGCCTGTGACACCGTACTGGGGGATACTCCTCCCTCCTGGGACACCCGACAGATGTTTTTC CACDTVLGDTPPSWDTRQMFF
TRDJ3 TRDV2 medium-sized NA TGTGCCTGTGACACGGGAGGGACAGGGAGCCGGGACACCCGACAGATGTTTTTC CACDTGGTGSRDTRQMFF
TRDJ1 TRDV1 NA NA TGTGCTCTTGGGGCCAAACAAGCCTTCCTAACCTACTGGGGGGACTTGAACACCGATAAACTCATCTTT CALGAKQAFLTYWGDLNTDKLIF
TRDJ1 TRDV1 NA TRDD3 TGTGCTCTTGGAATGCTGCCCATTTCAGTACTGGGGGATAAACTCATCTTT CALGMLPISVLGDKLIF
TRDJ1 TRDV2 NA TRDD3 TGTGCCTGTGACACCAGAAGGAGGGGTGGGGGATTGAAGTCCACCGATAAGCTCATCTTT CACDTRRRGGGLKSTDKLIF
TRDJ1 TRDV2 few TRDD3 TGTGCCTGTGACACTCTACTGGGGGCTGGATCTTCCACCGATAAACTCATCTTT CACDTLLGAGSSTDKLIF
TRDJ1 TRDV1 NA TRDD3 TGTGCTCTTGGGGAATCCGCCTGGGGGATACCCACCGATAAACTCATCTTT CALGESAWGIPTDKLIF
TRDJ1 TRDV2 NA TRDD3 TGTGCCTGTGACACCAGACGAGGGGGTCTGGGGGCGCCTAAACTCATCTTT CACDTRRGGLGAPKLIF
TRDJ1 TRDV1 NA TRDD3 TGTGCTCTTGGGGAACTAAAGCTCCGACTGGGGGATACCGATAAACTCATCTTT CALGELKLRLGDTDKLIF
TRDJ1 TRDV3 medium-sized NA TGTGCCTTTAGTGGATACACCGATAAACTCATCTTT CAFSGYTDKLIF
TRDJ1 TRDV1 NA NA TGTGCTCTTGGGGAACGAAACACCGGGGACGATAAACTCATCTTT CALGERNTGDDKLIF
TRDJ1 TRDV1 NA TRDD3 TGTGCTCTTGGGGGAGAGTATACGAATTGGGGGATACCGGGTAAACTCATCTTT CALGGEYTNWGIPGKLIF
TRDJ1 TRDV1 NA TRDD3 TGTGCTCTTGGGGATAATAGCTTATTCCCCACTGGGGGATATCGGTCCAAACTCATCTTT CALGDNSLFPTGGYRSKLIF
TRDJ1 TRDV1 NA TRDD3 TGTGCTCTTCTAGTTGCCACGTCCACAACCGCTTCCCTTTGGGGGAGAGGGACCGATAAACTCATCTTT CALLVATSTTASLWGRGTDKLIF
TRDJ2 TRDV1 few TRDD3 TGTGCTCTTGGGGAAATCCCCCTCCTCTTGGGGGATAAGGCAGCACAACTCTTCTTT CALGEIPLLLGDKAAQLFF